The rows below give T cell receptor beta chains drawn from one sample of a study of OX40 agonist ivuxolimab in advanced cancers. Profiling relied on immunoSEQ multiplex PCR, and the TCRdb table lists in-frame clones only, not all of them. The table includes about 27,000 clones, about 90% detected once. The material was CD4+ or CD8+ T cells sorted from blood, obtained in a trial of the OX40 agonist ivuxolimab. The receptors derive from an adult with an advanced solid tumor such as melanoma, head and neck, liver or kidney cancer. Both conserved end residues are part of each CDR3. A D gene is named only where the DNA matches it firmly. For some rows the clone size is stated as once, few or many, or as a class when expanded; others skip it.

D gene,J gene,clone size,V gene,CDR3 protein,CDR3 DNA
NA,TRBJ2-1,NA,TRBV7-9,CASSLVTGGNEQFF,TGTGCCAGCAGCTTAGTAACTGGGGGCAATGAGCAGTTCTTC
NA,TRBJ2-7,NA,TRBV11-3,CASSPGQGPYEQYF,TGTGCCAGCAGCCCAGGGCAGGGACCCTACGAGCAGTACTTC
TRBD1,TRBJ1-2,NA,TRBV6-4,CASSPLTGNLNYGYTF,TGTGCCAGCAGCCCCCTGACAGGGAACTTGAACTATGGCTACACCTTC
NA,TRBJ1-2,NA,TRBV7-8,CASSLATNLAGGYTF,TGTGCCAGCAGCTTAGCCACTAATCTCGCCGGGGGCTACACCTTC
NA,TRBJ1-1,NA,TRBV6-1,CASSEALAETNTEAFF,TGTGCCAGCAGTGAGGCGTTGGCAGAGACTAACACTGAAGCTTTCTTT
NA,TRBJ1-3,NA,TRBV4-1,CASSPRGSGASGNTIYF,TGCGCCAGCAGCCCGCGAGGTTCAGGAGCCTCTGGAAACACCATATATTTT
TRBD1,TRBJ1-5,NA,TRBV28,CASSFRDRGNQPQHF,TGTGCCAGCAGCTTCCGGGACAGGGGAAATCAGCCCCAGCATTTT
TRBD1,TRBJ1-4,NA,TRBV27,CASSLFLRDRGPDEKLFF,TGTGCCAGCAGTTTATTCCTAAGGGACAGGGGGCCTGATGAAAAACTGTTTTTT
TRBD2,TRBJ2-3,NA,TRBV30,CAWSLGTSATDTQYF,TGTGCCTGGAGTCTAGGGACTAGCGCTACAGATACGCAGTATTTT
NA,TRBJ1-2,NA,TRBV20-1,CSALDTYGYTF,TGCAGTGCTTTAGACACCTATGGCTACACCTTC
NA,TRBJ1-6,NA,TRBV5-1,CASSAALGGELNSPLHF,TGCGCCAGCAGCGCCGCCTTAGGAGGGGAGTTGAATTCACCCCTCCACTTT
NA,TRBJ1-6,NA,TRBV6-1,CASSESNYSPLHF,TGTGCCAGCAGTGAATCAAACTATTCACCCCTCCACTTT
NA,TRBJ1-3,NA,TRBV7-9,CASSAVNRVSGNTIYF,TGTGCCAGCAGCGCCGTCAACAGGGTCTCTGGAAACACCATATATTTT
NA,TRBJ2-2,few,TRBV4-1,CASSQGADHTGELFF,TGCGCCAGCAGCCAAGGGGCCGATCACACCGGGGAGCTGTTTTTT